These 15 T cell receptor beta chains came from one sample sequenced in a study of blood T cell repertoires in COVID-19. Repertoires were generated with immunoSEQ multiplex PCR, while TCRdb's copy carries only in-frame clones and drops some. The sample shows some 96,000 clones, around four fifths of them seen only once. Sequenced input: peripheral blood. Receptors originate from a woman aged 70 to 79 with acute or convalescent COVID-19.

As to this clone: A read error may be the cause here, since a much bigger clone is one base away. The chain has TRBV7-3 and TRBJ1-1; perhaps TRBD1 as D (5 bases). Germline V lookup: CDR1 SGHTA, CDR2 FQGTGA. This CDR3 has 13 amino acids. The germline V and J ends were trimmed by 0 bases and 5 bases, with 7 bases remaining between them. The CDR3 region is CASSLTEGTEAFF. The CDR3, as DNA: TGTGCCAGCAGCTTAACGGAGGGGACTGAAGCTTTCTTT. The full variable domain, in which reference TRBV7-3 and TRBJ1-1 provide the parts outside the CDR3, is GAGVSQTPSNKVTEKGKYVELRCDPISGHTALYWYRQSLGQGPEFLIYFQGTGAADDSGLPNDRFFAVRPEGSVSTLKIQRTERGDSAVYLCASSLTEGTEAFFGQGTRLTVV.

The rearrangement links TRBV11-2 to TRBJ2-3, with 9 bases that match TRBD2. The CDR3 is made up of 16 amino acids. Trimming at V came to 5 bases and at J to 3 bases, leaving 9 bases not matched to a gene. The germline V gene encodes CDR1 SGHAT and CDR2 FQNNGV. The CDR3 protein is CASSLGAGGGTDTQYF. The CDR3, as DNA: TGTGCCAGCAGCCTGGGAGCGGGGGGAGGAACAGATACGCAGTATTTT.

V usage is TRBV30 and J usage is TRBJ2-2; no firm D call. With 8 bases removed from V and 5 bases from J, the gap between germline ends came to 15 bases. From germline, CDR1 is GTSNPN and CDR2 SVGIG (reference sequence). The CDR3 runs 13 residues. The CDR3 DNA follows: TGTGCCGACCGTTTAGCTAGGACCGGGGAGCTGTTTTTT. Its translation: CADRLARTGELFF.

The chain links TRBV7-8 to TRBJ1-5, with TRBD1 matching 8 bases. With 5 bases clipped from V and 2 bases from J, the junction kept 8 bases outside the gene matches. CDR1 and CDR2 from the germline V gene are SGHVS and FQNEAQ. This CDR3 contains 16 residues. The CDR3 region is CASSPQTGEGNQPQHF. DNA for the CDR3: TGTGCCAGCAGCCCCCAGACAGGGGAGGGCAATCAGCCCCAGCATTTT.

The rearrangement links TRBV5-1 to TRBJ2-5; the D is unclear. The V gene's germline CDR1 is SGHRS and CDR2 YFSETQ. The CDR3 spans 13 residues. The V end was cut by 4 bases, the J end by 2 bases, with 9 bases between. The DNA of the CDR3 is TGCGCCAGCAGCCTTCGAGGACAAGAGACCCAGTACTTC. This translates into CASSLRGQETQYF. The complete variable domain, with remaining parts taken from reference TRBV5-1 and TRBJ2-5, reads KAGVTQTPRYLIKTRGQQVTLSCSPISGHRSVSWYQQTPGQGLQFLFEYFSETQRNKGNFPGRFSGRQFSNSRSEMNVSTLELGDSALYLCASSLRGQETQYFGPGTRLLVL.

The chain uses TRBV28 and TRBJ2-5, with TRBD1 as a possible D gene (6 bases). Germline V gene lookup returns CDR1 MDHEN and CDR2 SYDVKM. This CDR3 region has 13 residues. Trimming removed 5 bases from V and 5 bases from J, with 12 bases in between. The CDR3: CASSVGATETQYF. The CDR3 coding sequence is TGTGCCAGCAGTGTGGGGGCGACGGAGACCCAGTACTTC.

V and J are TRBV29-1 and TRBJ1-1; 8 bases are shared with TRBD1. Germline V gene lookup returns CDR1 SQVTM and CDR2 ANQGSEA. With 8 bases clipped from V and 1 base from J, the junction kept 3 bases outside the gene matches. This CDR3 has 12 residues. Here the CDR3 reads CSSGQGNTEAFF. The CDR3 bases are TGCAGCTCCGGACAGGGGAACACTGAAGCTTTCTTT.

The J gene is TRBJ2-3, the V gene TRBV2; 10 bases are a match to TRBD2. V lost 1 base, J lost 2 bases, and 3 bases stayed unmatched. CDR3 length: 16 residues. Germline V gene data show CDR1 as SNHLY and CDR2 as FYNNEI. The CDR3: CASSEGSGGHTDTQYF. As DNA, the CDR3 is TGTGCCAGCAGTGAAGGTAGCGGGGGGCACACAGATACGCAGTATTTT.

The chain uses TRBV5-5 and TRBJ1-4; TRBD1 agrees at 7 bases. Germline CDR1 reads SGHKS; CDR2 reads YYEKEE (reference sequence). V trimming: 0 bases; J trimming: 5 bases; junction bases outside the gene matches: 7. The CDR3 has 16 residues. CDR3 in DNA: TGTGCCAGCAGCTTGGCCACGGGACAGACAAATGAAAAACTGTTTTTT. It encodes CASSLATGQTNEKLFF.

The J gene is TRBJ2-2, the V gene TRBV19; D perhaps matches TRBD1 (6 bases). Trimming cost V 5 bases and J 7 bases, with 17 bases left between them. Germline lookup yields CDR1 LNHDA and CDR2 SQIVND (reference sequence). The CDR3 extends over 15 amino acids. The CDR3 spells CASSRQAQWGGELFF. The DNA for the CDR3 is TGTGCCAGTAGTCGACAGGCACAGTGGGGCGGGGAGCTGTTTTTT.

This clone appeared many times. V and J are TRBV7-2 and TRBJ1-5; a possible D gene is TRBD1 (5 bases). The CDR3 spans 13 residues. CDR1 and CDR2 from the germline V gene are SGHTA and FQGNSA. Trimming took 1 base from V and 10 from J, leaving 11 bases between them. The CDR3 nucleotides read TGTGCCAGCAGCTTAGGGACAATCAGTCCCCAGCATTTT. Amino acids: CASSLGTISPQHF.

This sequence joins TRBV30 and TRBJ2-1, with D maybe TRBD2 (5 bases). This CDR3 has 15 amino acids. Per the germline V gene, CDR1 is GTSNPN and CDR2 is SVGIG (reference sequence). V lost 0 bases and J 4 bases, leaving 13 bases between the germline ends. In DNA form, the CDR3 reads TGTGCCTGGAGTGTATACGGGGTGGGTTACAATGAGCAGTTCTTC. Translating it yields CAWSVYGVGYNEQFF.

This chain joins TRBV11-3 and TRBJ2-3; 9 bases are a match to TRBD1. V lost 1 base to trimming and J lost 4 bases; unmatched junction nucleotides: 6. The CDR3 is 16 residues long. The V gene's germline CDR1 is SGHNT and CDR2 YENEEA. The CDR3 sequence is CASSLVGTGTSDTQYF. CDR3 nucleotides: TGTGCCAGCAGCTTAGTCGGGACAGGGACTTCAGATACGCAGTATTTT.

The genes are TRBV10-3 and TRBJ1-1; D might be TRBD1 (5 bases). The CDR3 is 13 amino acids. The germline V and J ends were trimmed by 4 bases and 1 base, with 7 bases remaining between them. Germline V lookup: CDR1 ENHRY, CDR2 SYGVKD. The CDR3 sequence is CAISAGGNTEAFF. The CDR3 DNA follows: TGTGCCATCAGTGCGGGGGGGAACACTGAAGCTTTCTTT.

This chain uses TRBV19 with TRBJ2-5, with D possibly TRBD1 on 5 matching bases. Deletions cut 4 bases from V and 3 bases from J, with 9 bases between. Per the germline V gene, CDR1 is LNHDA and CDR2 is SQIVND (reference sequence). This CDR3 spans 13 amino acids. The CDR3, as DNA: TGTGCCAGTAGTAAAAGCAGGGAAGAGACCCAGTACTTC. Amino acids: CASSKSREETQYF.